One and the same sample provided the 8 T cell receptor beta chains below, sequenced in a study of T-cell reconstitution after alpha-beta-depleted transplantation in children. The library targeted TCRbeta and was prepared with unique molecular identifiers. TCRdb re-analysed the PCR reads in MiXCR, keeping a single row per CDR3 protein. The sample lists 250,000 to 300,000 distinct CDR3 sequences, over 9.5% occurring once. The sequences come from PBMCs, collected before TCRalphabeta/CD19-depleted stem cell transplant. The receptors were gathered from a boy under three years old with acute myeloid leukemia, due to receive a stem cell transplant.

About this clonotype: Since a much larger clone is just one base distant, this may be a read error. This chain connects TRBV20-1 to TRBJ1-1, with D perhaps TRBD1 (6 bases). CDR1 and CDR2 (germline): DFQATT, SNEGSKA (reference sequence). The CDR3 length is 14 residues. CDR3 region: CSARDRTADTEAYF. CDR3 in DNA: TGCAGTGCTAGAGATCGGACAGCCGACACTGAAGCTTACTTT.

This clonotype has only a few counts. This chain uses TRBV9 with TRBJ2-1; a weak D match, TRBD2 (5 bases). The CDR3 extends over 15 amino acids. Germline V gene sequence: CDR1 SGDLS, CDR2 YYNGEE. Trimming removed 3 bases from V and 2 bases from J, with 12 bases in between. CDR3 DNA sequence: TGTGCCAGCAGCGCGCAACTAGGAACCTACAATGAGCAGTTCTTC. Protein product: CASSAQLGTYNEQFF.

The table lists this clonotype with many counts. CDR3 sequence (DNA): TGTGCCAGCAGTTTAAAGCGACAGCTCCAAGAGACCCAGTACTTC. Translation: CASSLKRQLQETQYF. This chain uses TRBV27 with TRBJ2-5; TRBD1 is a possible D gene (5 bases). Germline values: CDR1 MNHEY, CDR2 SMNVEV (reference sequence). The CDR3 sequence is 15 residues long. Trimming left V 2 bases short and J 1 base short, with 11 bases between.

Many counts were recorded for this clonotype. The chain uses TRBV2 and TRBJ2-5, with D possibly matching TRBD1 (6 bases). CDR3 length: 14 amino acids. Germline V gives CDR1 SNHLY, CDR2 FYNNEI. Trimming stripped 2 bases from V and 3 bases from J, with 10 bases between. The CDR3 DNA reads as TGTGCCAGCAGTGAAAGGTGGACAGAAGAGACCCAGTACTTC. Encoded protein: CASSERWTEETQYF.

The sample holds a few counts of this clonotype. The chain has TRBV7-2 and TRBJ2-2; possibly TRBD1 or TRBD2 for D (6 bases each). V lost 5 bases, J lost 1 base, and 14 bases lay in between. CDR3 length: 16 residues. The germline gives CDR1 SGHTA, CDR2 FQGNSA. The CDR3 loop reads CASSRGGGENTGELFF. The CDR3 DNA is TGTGCCAGCAGCCGTGGGGGCGGGGAGAACACCGGGGAGCTGTTTTTT.

There are many counts of this clonotype. The chain has TRBV14 and TRBJ1-2; possibly TRBD1 for D (6 bases). V lost 3 bases, J lost 1 base, and 9 bases lay in between. The CDR3 sequence is 14 residues long. Germline CDR1 is SGHDN and CDR2 is FVKESK. The DNA for the CDR3 is TGTGCCAGCAGCCAGGGGGCGGATAACTATGGCTACACCTTC. Encoded protein: CASSQGADNYGYTF.

This clonotype was found many times. The gene calls are TRBV14 and TRBJ1-4; no clear D. Trimming removed 1 base at V and 3 bases at J, with 9 bases between. Per germline, CDR1 SGHDN and CDR2 FVKESK. The CDR3 consists of 15 residues. CDR3 loop: CASSQASGPNEKLFF. DNA of the CDR3: TGTGCCAGCAGCCAAGCGTCAGGACCTAATGAAAAACTGTTTTTT.

This clonotype was observed at least ten times. This chain joins TRBV7-3 and TRBJ1-1; D unresolved. This CDR3 comprises 13 residues. Looked up from germline, CDR1 is SGHTA and CDR2 is FQGTGA. V lost 2 bases to trimming and J lost 4 bases, with 8 bases between them. This chain's CDR3 is CASSLGESTEAFF. In DNA, the CDR3 is TGTGCCAGCAGCTTAGGGGAGTCCACTGAAGCTTTCTTT.